This T cell receptor (beta chain) was identified in a study of blood T cell repertoires in COVID-19. This clone was observed a few times. Data came from immunoSEQ multiplex PCR; TCRdb stores just in-frame clones and leaves some out. There are approximately 68,000 clones in the sample; around 80% occur only once, and less than 10% lies in the top ten. This TCR was sampled from a human donor in a cohort sampled during active COVID-19. Sequencing was done on a sample of peripheral blood.

CDR3 protein: CASSLDRGVREQYF. In DNA, the CDR3 is TGTGCCAGCAGCTTAGACAGGGGCGTGCGGGAGCAGTACTTC. The J gene is TRBJ2-7, the V gene TRBV7-2, with 7 positions matching TRBD1. This CDR3 has 14 amino acids. Germline-derived CDR1 and CDR2 are SGHTA and FQGNSA. Unmatched junction bases numbered 7, after V lost 1 base and J lost 7 bases.